The present entry profiles one T cell receptor (beta chain) with its context. The sample belongs to a study of cytotoxic CD8 clonotypes in ibrutinib-treated CLL. V shed 6 bases and J shed 0 bases, with 8 bases lying between them. CDR1 is SNHLY and CDR2 is FYNNEI in the germline V gene. CDR3 length equals 13 residues. The method was immunoSEQ multiplex PCR; TCRdb's version includes in-frame clones alone and lacks a portion of them. The sample comprises 190,000 or so clones, 72% of which are singletons, and roughly 13% rests with the top ten. The rearrangement uses TRBV2 and TRBJ1-1; TRBD1 is a possible D gene (6 bases). Sequenced material: PBMCs, taken after 24 months of ibrutinib treatment. The receptor's source is a human donor with chronic lymphocytic leukemia. The CDR3 loop is CASRRGMNTEAFF. The DNA of the CDR3 is TGTGCCAGCAGGAGGGGGATGAACACTGAAGCTTTCTTT. Based on the CDR3 plus reference TRBV2 and TRBJ1-1, the full variable domain is EPEVTQTPSHQVTQMGQEVILRCVPISNHLYFYWYRQILGQKVEFLVSFYNNEISEKSEIFDDQFSVERPDGSNFTLKIRSTKLEDSAMYFCASRRGMNTEAFFGQGTRLTVV.